This record looks at one TCR beta chain sequence and its context. Its antigen remains unknown. TCRdb recomputed calls from the 5' RACE reads with MiXCR, one row per CDR3 protein. The sample comprises approximately 270,000 distinct CDR3 sequences, 16% of which are singletons, and 20% to 25% rests with the top ten. The sample originates from a study of T-cell memory formation after mild COVID-19. Points from the study as a whole: Contracting clones localized mainly to CM and EM when CD4+ and mainly to EMRA when CD8+.

V was pared by 0 bases and J by 5 bases, with 8 bases between. Looked up from germline, CDR1 is MNHEY and CDR2 is SVGEGT. The CDR3 contains 13 residues. This receptor was obtained from a man aged 18 to 30 who had mild COVID-19 (a few samples of this study predate the infection). Cell type and time point are not known. Sequencing input: PBMCs or a T cell subset sorted from them (not recorded which). The chain couples TRBV6-2 or TRBV6-3 to TRBJ2-7; D remains unclear. The CDR3 loop is CASSYSVVHEQYV. CDR3 coding DNA: TGTGCCAGCAGTTACTCAGTGGTCCACGAGCAGTACGTC.